This passage covers 30 T cell receptor beta chains from one sample sequenced in a study of CD8 T cells in Susac syndrome. Random hexamers were used to reverse transcribe an amount of about 0.45 to 1 ug RNA. TCRdb used MiXCR to reprocess the immunoSEQ multiplex PCR reads, holding one entry per CDR3 protein. The repertoire holds 75,000 to 95,000 distinct CDR3 sequences, over 85% seen once, with approximately 0.5% in the top ten. The sequencing input was CD8+ T cells from PBMCs. These receptors all stem from a human donor with Susac syndrome.

In its sample, this clonotype was seen a few times. CDR3 in amino acids: CASSLGDSSYNSPLHF. The CDR3 DNA sequence: TGCGCCAGCAGCTTGGGGGACAGCTCCTATAATTCACCCCTCCACTTT. The chain couples TRBV5-1 to TRBJ1-6; 7 positions match TRBD1. This CDR3 spans 16 amino acids. The trim removed 0 bases at V and 0 bases at J, leaving 0 bases unmatched. Germline CDR1 SGHRS, CDR2 YFSETQ.

The V and J genes are TRBV27 and TRBJ2-2; 7 bases line up with TRBD2. V lost 10 bases to trimming and J lost 9 bases; unmatched junction nucleotides: 8. This CDR3 is 12 amino acids long. Per germline, CDR1 MNHEY and CDR2 SMNVEV (reference sequence). CDR3 in DNA: TGTGCCACCCGGGGGGAGGCCTGGGAGCTGTTTTTT. Amino acid sequence: CATRGEAWELFF.

This sequence joins TRBV6-6 and TRBJ2-1; D is unclear. The CDR3 extends over 14 amino acids. V was pared by 5 bases and J by 2 bases, with 10 bases between. The V gene's germline CDR1 is MNHNY and CDR2 SVGAGI (reference sequence). The DNA of the CDR3 is TGTGCCAGCAGTCCCCCCAAGGCCTACAATGAGCAGTTCTTC. Its translation is CASSPPKAYNEQFF.

The J gene is TRBJ1-1, the V gene TRBV18, with TRBD1 identical over 7 bases. V lost 1 base to trimming and J lost 4 bases; unmatched junction nucleotides: 0. The CDR3 consists of 13 residues. CDR1 and CDR2 (germline): KGHSH, LQKENI. CDR3 DNA sequence: TGTGCCAGCTCACCACAGGGGGCCACTGAAGCTTTCTTT. It yields the protein CASSPQGATEAFF.

The chain recombines TRBV19 with TRBJ1-1, with D hard to call. The CDR3 contains 11 residues. The germline V gene has CDR1 LNHDA and CDR2 SQIVND (reference sequence). With 5 bases removed from V and 4 bases from J, the gap between germline ends came to 5 bases. The CDR3 protein is CASSWVTEAFF. The DNA of the CDR3 is TGTGCCAGTAGTTGGGTCACTGAAGCTTTCTTT. The entire variable domain, with the rest obtained from reference TRBV19 and TRBJ1-1, is as follows: DGGITQSPKYLFRKEGQNVTLSCEQNLNHDAMYWYRQDPGQGLRLIYYSQIVNDFQKGDIAEGYSVSREKKESFPLTVTSAQKNPTAFYLCASSWVTEAFFGQGTRLTVV.

A word on this clonotype: One junction end disagrees with the germline gene, perhaps due to a read error. The chain combines TRBV5-1 with TRBJ1-1; D remains ambiguous. The CDR3 contains 15 residues. Looked up from germline, CDR1 is SGHRS and CDR2 is YFSETQ. This chain's CDR3 is CASSLRSARNTEVFF. The CDR3 coding sequence is TGCGCCAGCAGCTTGCGGTCAGCCCGGAACACTGAAGTTTTCTTT.

J is TRBJ1-2 and V is TRBV20-1, with a tentative D call TRBD1 (5 bases). The CDR3 extends over 11 amino acids. CDR1 and CDR2 (germline): DFQATT, SNEGSKA (reference sequence). The CDR3 nucleotides are TGCAGCGTACGACAGAACTATGGCTACACCTTC. It encodes CSVRQNYGYTF.

The genes are TRBV30 and TRBJ1-2; D gene ambiguous. There are 12 residues in the CDR3. The germline V gene has CDR1 GTSNPN and CDR2 SVGIG (reference sequence). The ends were cut back, 0 bases at V and 4 bases at J, with 6 bases in the middle. In DNA, the CDR3 is TGTGCCTGGAGTGTTCTTGGCTATGGCTACACCTTC. It encodes CAWSVLGYGYTF.

The V call is TRBV19, the J call TRBJ1-2, with a possible D match to TRBD1 (5 bases). The germline V and J ends were trimmed by 4 bases and 2 bases, with 11 bases remaining between them. CDR3 size: 14 residues. CDR1 and CDR2 (germline): LNHDA, SQIVND (reference sequence). The DNA of the CDR3 is TGTGCCAGTAGTAGCGGACACTTCAACTATGGCTACACCTTC. Encoded protein: CASSSGHFNYGYTF.

This chain joins TRBV30 and TRBJ2-7; D is uncertain. Germline V gene sequence: CDR1 GTSNPN, CDR2 SVGIG (reference sequence). The CDR3 spans 12 residues. Between the trimmed V and J ends, which lost 8 bases and 4 bases, there was a span of 15 bases. CDR3 DNA sequence: TGTGCCGCGACCTTTCCGAATTACGAGCAGTACTTC. It encodes CAATFPNYEQYF.

The CDR3 sequence is CASSLATSGRADFEQYF. DNA of the CDR3: TGCGCCAGCAGCTTGGCGACTAGCGGGAGGGCCGATTTCGAGCAGTACTTC. The V and J genes are TRBV5-1 and TRBJ2-7, with 14 nucleotides matching TRBD2. Looked up from germline, CDR1 is SGHRS and CDR2 is YFSETQ. This CDR3 contains 17 residues. V gave up 0 bases and J gave up 6 bases; unmatched junction bases: 8.

The chain employs TRBV7-6 and TRBJ1-1; D uncertain. The CDR3 runs to 15 residues. Trimming cost V 5 bases and J 3 bases, with 16 bases left between them. Germline CDR1 and CDR2: SGHVS and FNYEAQ. The CDR3 protein is CASSPIRAVDTEAFF. The CDR3 DNA is TGTGCCAGCAGCCCGATCCGGGCCGTTGACACTGAAGCTTTCTTT.

V usage is TRBV5-4 and J usage is TRBJ2-7; D ambiguous. Per the germline V gene, CDR1 is SGHNT and CDR2 is YYREEE (reference sequence). This CDR3 is built from 14 residues. Trimming cost V 1 base and J 2 bases, with 10 bases left between them. CDR3 residues: CASSLISAPYEQYF. CDR3 nucleotide sequence: TGTGCCAGCAGCTTGATTAGTGCTCCCTACGAGCAGTACTTC.

The chain links TRBV29-1 to TRBJ2-2, with 10 bases fitting TRBD1. The CDR3 contains 15 residues. J was trimmed by 0 bases and V by 7 bases; bases with no gene match: 5. The V gene's germline CDR1 is SQVTM and CDR2 ANQGSEA. The CDR3 nucleotides are TGCAGCGCCAGGACAGGGGGAACGAACACCGGGGAGCTGTTTTTT. Translating gives CSARTGGTNTGELFF.

This chain uses TRBV3-1 with TRBJ2-2; D ambiguous. CDR3 length equals 15 residues. Trimming removed 2 bases from V and 0 bases from J, with 7 bases in between. Germline V lookup: CDR1 LGHDT, CDR2 YNNKEL (reference sequence). CDR3: CASSQIAANTGELFF. The CDR3 nucleotides are TGTGCCAGCAGCCAAATTGCGGCGAACACCGGGGAGCTGTTTTTT.

V and J are TRBV20-1 and TRBJ2-7; the match to TRBD2 covers 13 bases. CDR1 DFQATT and CDR2 SNEGSKA come from the germline V gene (reference sequence). The junction had 7 bases not matched to a gene; V was cut back by 3 bases and J by 5 bases. CDR3 length equals 15 residues. CDR3 sequence (DNA): TGCAGTGCTAGGACACTAGCGGGAGGGCCCCACGAGCAGTACTTC. Its translation: CSARTLAGGPHEQYF.

The chain links TRBV28 to TRBJ2-3, with 9 bases identical to TRBD1. From germline, CDR1 is MDHEN and CDR2 SYDVKM. The J segment lost 5 bases and the V segment lost 2 bases, leaving 2 bases of the junction unmatched. CDR3 length equals 14 residues. The DNA for the CDR3 is TGTGCCAGCAGTTTAACAGGGGGCCTAGATACGCAGTATTTT. Translation: CASSLTGGLDTQYF.

J is TRBJ2-3 and V is TRBV18; TRBD1 is a possible D gene (6 bases). The ends were cut back, 5 bases at V and 0 bases at J, with 15 bases in the middle. This CDR3 is 16 amino acids long. The germline V gene encodes CDR1 KGHSH and CDR2 LQKENI. DNA of the CDR3: TGTGCCAGCTCAAACGGACAGCGACGAAGCACAGATACGCAGTATTTT. Its translation is CASSNGQRRSTDTQYF.

This chain connects TRBV9 to TRBJ2-3; TRBD2 matches at 11 bases. The V and J ends lost 3 bases and 5 bases, in that order; junction bases with no gene match: 8. The CDR3 covers 16 residues. Germline loops: CDR1 SGDLS, CDR2 YYNGEE. The CDR3 spells CASSGIRLAGIDTQYF. In DNA form, the CDR3 reads TGTGCCAGCAGCGGTATACGACTAGCGGGGATAGATACGCAGTATTTT.

The chain has TRBV21-1 and TRBJ2-7; the listed D gene, TRBD2, was not tested against the DNA. TRBV21-1 is termed a pseudogene. The CDR3 is made up of 14 amino acids. The CDR3 sequence: CASGPGGAPYEQYF. CDR3 nucleotides: TGTGCCAGCGGCCCCGGGGGGGCCCCCTACGAGCAGTACTTC.

V usage is TRBV7-9 and J usage is TRBJ2-1; tentative D call: TRBD2 (7 bases). The germline CDR1 and CDR2 sequences are SEHNR and FQNEAQ (reference sequence). This CDR3 contains 16 residues. Trimming took off 4 bases at V and 10 bases at J, with 23 bases between the two ends. The CDR3 nucleotides read TGTGCCAGCAGCTCCTTGAGTGGGGGGGCCGTAGGAGAGCAGTTCTTC. Its translation is CASSSLSGGAVGEQFF.

The gene calls are TRBV20-1 and TRBJ1-2; D remains ambiguous. The CDR3 has 12 amino acids. Trimming took off 5 bases at V and 8 bases at J, with 15 bases between the two ends. CDR1 DFQATT and CDR2 SNEGSKA come from the germline V gene (reference sequence). The DNA of the CDR3 is TGCAGTGCTGATCATACCTTGGGCGGCTACACCTTC. Translating gives CSADHTLGGYTF.

V gene TRBV5-1 combines with J gene TRBJ1-5; D unclear. Per germline, CDR1 SGHRS and CDR2 YFSETQ. This CDR3 contains 15 residues. V gave up 0 bases and J gave up 1 base, with 8 bases separating them. Here the CDR3 reads CASSLDGLSNQPQHF. The CDR3 bases are TGCGCCAGCAGCTTGGACGGTTTAAGCAATCAGCCCCAGCATTTT.

In its sample, this clonotype was seen once. The chain carries TRBV12-3 or TRBV12-4 and TRBJ1-1; D uncertain. The germline V and J ends were trimmed by 2 bases and 3 bases, with 7 bases remaining between them. The CDR3 runs to 13 residues. Written as DNA, the CDR3 is TGTGCCAGCAGTTTACAGGTAGACACTGAAGCTTTCTTT. This sequence encodes CASSLQVDTEAFF.

There are a few counts of this clonotype. V and J are TRBV5-1 and TRBJ2-3; D gene ambiguous. This CDR3 has 13 residues. The ends were cut back, 2 bases at V and 4 bases at J, with 8 bases in the middle. Germline CDR1 reads SGHRS; CDR2 reads YFSETQ. The CDR3 DNA is TGCGCCAGCAGCTTTCCGGGCGCAGATACGCAGTATTTT. It yields the protein CASSFPGADTQYF.

Remarks on this clonotype: A read error may account for a junction end that differs from germline. The V and J genes are TRBV3-1 and TRBJ2-1; no firm D call. The germline V gene encodes CDR1 LGHDT and CDR2 YNNKEL (reference sequence). The CDR3 contains 15 residues. The CDR3 DNA reads TGTGCCAGCAGCAGACGCCCCGACTCCGACAATGAGCAGTTCTTC. Protein sequence: CASSRRPDSDNEQFF.

The chain links TRBV24-1 to TRBJ2-1; 11 positions agree with TRBD2. The germline V gene has CDR1 KGHDR and CDR2 SFDVKD. Trimming cost V 5 bases and J 0 bases; bases outside gene matches: 17. The CDR3 is made up of 21 amino acids. Here the CDR3 DNA reads TGTGCCACCAGTGTCTTAATCCCCGGGACTAGCGGAAAGAGCTCCTACAATGAGCAGTTCTTC. This codes for CATSVLIPGTSGKSSYNEQFF.

The chain combines TRBV7-9 with TRBJ2-7, with 8 bases lining up with TRBD2. Trimming at V came to 2 bases and at J to 6 bases, leaving 3 bases not matched to a gene. The CDR3 loop spans 13 amino acids. Germline CDR1 and CDR2: SEHNR and FQNEAQ (reference sequence). DNA of the CDR3: TGTGCCAGCAGCTTATACGGGGGGGGCGAGCAGTACTTC. It specifies CASSLYGGGEQYF.

This clonotype was seen a handful of times. This sequence joins TRBV18 and TRBJ1-1; D is unclear. The CDR3 loop spans 13 amino acids. From germline, CDR1 is KGHSH and CDR2 LQKENI. The V gene lost 5 bases and the J gene lost 2 bases, with 9 bases spanning the gap. This CDR3 is CASSEGRNTEAFF. The CDR3 coding sequence is TGTGCCAGCTCAGAGGGTAGAAACACTGAAGCTTTCTTT.

The V gene is TRBV6-5, the J gene TRBJ2-7; 10 bases are a match to TRBD2. This CDR3 is built from 15 residues. CDR1 is MNHEY, CDR2 SVGAGI, per germline. With V trimmed by 7 bases and J by 2 bases, 8 bases remained unmatched. This chain's CDR3 is CASTPLAGQTYEQYF. The CDR3 DNA follows: TGTGCCAGCACTCCACTAGCGGGGCAAACCTACGAGCAGTACTTC.